The 8 T cell receptor beta chains reported below all come from one sample, sequenced in a study of T cell responses to AZD1222 COVID-19 vaccine. Clones were read by immunoSEQ multiplex PCR, and TCRdb kept only the in-frame ones, dropping some. The sample lists 150,000 or so clones; about 89% were seen once. The sample was peripheral blood, taken on day 0 of AZD1222 vaccination. These receptors all stem from an adult in good health.

The chain carries TRBV18 and TRBJ1-1; 9 bases agree with TRBD1. CDR1 is KGHSH and CDR2 is LQKENI in the germline V gene. Germline trimming cut 3 bases from V and 5 bases from J; bases unmatched to any gene: 7. This CDR3 has 15 residues. CDR3 region: CASSPGTGRETEAFF. DNA of the CDR3: TGTGCCAGCTCACCCGGGACAGGGAGGGAGACTGAAGCTTTCTTT.

The chain combines TRBV7-2 with TRBJ1-3; D is perhaps TRBD1 (5 bases). The germline V gene has CDR1 SGHTA and CDR2 FQGNSA. This CDR3 spans 17 amino acids. Trimming pared 6 bases from V and 0 bases from J, leaving 18 bases between. Written as DNA, the CDR3 is TGTGCCAGCAGTCCTCAACCTGGGACGCCCTCTGGAAACACCATATATTTT. It translates to CASSPQPGTPSGNTIYF.

This chain uses TRBV7-3 with TRBJ2-2; no definite D call. Germline loops: CDR1 SGHTA, CDR2 FQGTGA. The V and J ends lost 2 bases and 0 bases respectively, with 10 bases between them. The CDR3 has 16 amino acids. In DNA, the CDR3 is TGTGCCAGCAGCTTAGTTGGGCGCGCGAACACCGGGGAGCTGTTTTTT. Translation gives CASSLVGRANTGELFF. The complete variable domain, with remaining parts taken from reference TRBV7-3 and TRBJ2-2, reads GAGVSQTPSNKVTEKGKYVELRCDPISGHTALYWYRQSLGQGPEFLIYFQGTGAADDSGLPNDRFFAVRPEGSVSTLKIQRTERGDSAVYLCASSLVGRANTGELFFGEGSRLTVL.

This sequence joins TRBV5-4 and TRBJ2-7; D not certain. The V and J ends lost 1 base and 2 bases respectively, with 19 bases between them. The CDR3 has 17 residues. Per the germline V gene, CDR1 is SGHNT and CDR2 is YYREEE (reference sequence). The chain's CDR3 is CASSLYQSVMGTYEQYF. DNA of the CDR3: TGTGCCAGCAGCTTGTATCAGAGTGTTATGGGGACCTACGAGCAGTACTTC. The full variable domain, its missing parts supplied by reference TRBV5-4 and TRBJ2-7, is ETGVTQSPTHLIKTRGQQVTLRCSSQSGHNTVSWYQQALGQGPQFIFQYYREEENGRGNFPPRFSGLQFPNYSSELNVNALELDDSALYLCASSLYQSVMGTYEQYFGPGTRLTVT.

This clone has a handful of counts. The chain recombines TRBV2 with TRBJ1-5; D possibly corresponds to TRBD1 (5 bases). The CDR3 has 14 residues. Trimming removed 6 bases from V and 4 bases from J, with 13 bases in between. Germline V CDR1 and CDR2: SNHLY, FYNNEI. CDR3 sequence: CASSHGAENQPQHF. CDR3 in DNA: TGTGCCAGCAGCCACGGGGCCGAAAATCAGCCCCAGCATTTT.

The V gene is TRBV10-3, the J gene TRBJ2-3; 13 bases map to TRBD2. Germline lookup yields CDR1 ENHRY and CDR2 SYGVKD. V lost 2 bases and J lost 1; bases outside the gene matches: 6. The CDR3 consists of 18 residues. The CDR3 DNA is TGTGCCATCAGTGAGACACTAGCGGGAGGGCCGGGCACAGATACGCAGTATTTT. Protein product: CAISETLAGGPGTDTQYF.

J is TRBJ1-3 and V is TRBV27; D is uncertain. Trimming removed 2 bases from V and 3 bases from J, with 8 bases in between. The germline V gene has CDR1 MNHEY and CDR2 SMNVEV (reference sequence). The CDR3 runs to 14 residues. The CDR3 region is CASSLMADGNTIYF. The CDR3 DNA reads as TGTGCCAGCAGTTTAATGGCAGATGGAAACACCATATATTTT.

The gene calls are TRBV19 and TRBJ2-1, with D possibly being TRBD2 (5 bases). Germline CDR1 and CDR2: LNHDA and SQIVND (reference sequence). This CDR3 has 17 amino acids. V lost 2 bases, J lost 0 bases, and 14 bases lay in between. DNA of the CDR3: TGTGCCAGTAGTATACCTCGGACTGAGAGCTCCTACAATGAGCAGTTCTTC. This translates into CASSIPRTESSYNEQFF.